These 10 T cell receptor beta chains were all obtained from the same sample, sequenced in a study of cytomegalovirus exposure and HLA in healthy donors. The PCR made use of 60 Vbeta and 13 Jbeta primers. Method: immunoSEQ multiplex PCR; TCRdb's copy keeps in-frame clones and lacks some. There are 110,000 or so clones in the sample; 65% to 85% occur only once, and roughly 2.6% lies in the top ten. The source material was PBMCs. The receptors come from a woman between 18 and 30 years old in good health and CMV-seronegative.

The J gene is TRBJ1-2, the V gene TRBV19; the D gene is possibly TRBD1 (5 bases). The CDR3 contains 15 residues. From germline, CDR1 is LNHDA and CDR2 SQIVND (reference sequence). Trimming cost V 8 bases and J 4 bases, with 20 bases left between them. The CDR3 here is CASHEWEGPRYGYTF. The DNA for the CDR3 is TGTGCCAGTCATGAATGGGAGGGGCCTCGCTATGGCTACACCTTC.

The CDR3 reads CATSRDSGTGNEKLFF. The CDR3 DNA follows: TGTGCCACCAGCAGAGATTCCGGGACTGGGAATGAAAAACTGTTTTTT. The chain links TRBV15 to TRBJ1-4, with a tentative D call TRBD1 (5 bases). Looked up from germline, CDR1 is LNHNV and CDR2 is YYDKDF (reference sequence). CDR3 size: 16 residues. V gave up 0 bases and J gave up 5 bases, with 13 bases separating them. The entire variable domain, with the rest obtained from reference TRBV15 and TRBJ1-4, is as follows: DAMVIQNPRYQVTQFGKPVTLSCSQTLNHNVMYWYQQKSSQAPKLLFHYYDKDFNNEADTPDNFQSRRPNTSFCFLDIRSPGLGDTAMYLCATSRDSGTGNEKLFFGSGTQLSVL.

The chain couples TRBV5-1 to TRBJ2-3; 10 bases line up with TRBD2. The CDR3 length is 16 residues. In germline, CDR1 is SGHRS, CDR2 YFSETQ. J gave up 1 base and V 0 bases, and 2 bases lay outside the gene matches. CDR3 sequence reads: CASSLEGTSGTDTQYF. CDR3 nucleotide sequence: TGCGCCAGCAGCTTGGAAGGGACTAGCGGCACAGATACGCAGTATTTT.

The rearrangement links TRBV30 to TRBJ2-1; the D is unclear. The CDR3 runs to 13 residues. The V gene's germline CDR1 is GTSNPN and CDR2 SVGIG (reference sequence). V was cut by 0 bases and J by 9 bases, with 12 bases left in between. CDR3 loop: CAWSVANPSEQFF. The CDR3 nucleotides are TGTGCCTGGAGTGTAGCGAACCCGAGTGAGCAGTTCTTC.

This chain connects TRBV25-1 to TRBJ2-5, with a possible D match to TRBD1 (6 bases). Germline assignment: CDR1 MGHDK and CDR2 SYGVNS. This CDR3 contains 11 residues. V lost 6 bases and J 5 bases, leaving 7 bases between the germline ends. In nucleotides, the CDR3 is TGTGCCAGCAGAAGGGGGGAGACCCAGTACTTC. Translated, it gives CASRRGETQYF.

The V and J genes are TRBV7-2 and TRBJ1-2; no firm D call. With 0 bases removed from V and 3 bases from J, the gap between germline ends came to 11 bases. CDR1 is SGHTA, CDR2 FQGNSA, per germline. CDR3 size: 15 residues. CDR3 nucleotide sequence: TGTGCCAGCAGCTTAGCCACCCAACAGTACTATGGCTACACCTTC. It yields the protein CASSLATQQYYGYTF.

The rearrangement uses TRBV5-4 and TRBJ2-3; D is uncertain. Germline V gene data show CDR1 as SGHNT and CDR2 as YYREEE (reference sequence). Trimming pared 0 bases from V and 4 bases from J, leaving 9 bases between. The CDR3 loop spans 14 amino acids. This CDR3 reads CASSLGQASDTQYF. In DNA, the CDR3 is TGTGCCAGCAGCTTGGGGCAGGCATCAGATACGCAGTATTTT.

The CDR3: CASPGGTSGKNEQFF. CDR3 nucleotides: TGTGCCAGCCCCGGGGGGACTAGCGGCAAAAATGAGCAGTTCTTC. J is TRBJ2-1 and V is TRBV6-5; 11 nucleotides agree with TRBD2. Per the germline V gene, CDR1 is MNHEY and CDR2 is SVGAGI. The ends lost 8 bases at V and 7 bases at J; junction bases unmatched: 10. This CDR3 region has 15 residues.

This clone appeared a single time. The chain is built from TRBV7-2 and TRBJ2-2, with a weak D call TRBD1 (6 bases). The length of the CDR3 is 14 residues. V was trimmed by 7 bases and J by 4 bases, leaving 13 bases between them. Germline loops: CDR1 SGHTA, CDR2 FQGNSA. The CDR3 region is CASNPGQSTGELFF. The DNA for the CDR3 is TGTGCCAGCAACCCCGGACAGAGCACCGGGGAGCTGTTTTTT. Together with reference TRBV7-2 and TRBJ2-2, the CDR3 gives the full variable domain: GAGVSQSPSNKVTEKGKDVELRCDPISGHTALYWYRQSLGQGLEFLIYFQGNSAPDKSGLPSDRFSAERTGGSVSTLTIQRTQQEDSAVYLCASNPGQSTGELFFGEGSRLTVL.

CDR3 loop: CASSFLSPGTGVINEQFF. The DNA of the CDR3 is TGCGCCAGCAGCTTCCTCAGTCCGGGGACAGGGGTAATCAATGAGCAGTTCTTC. This rearrangement joins TRBV5-1 to TRBJ2-1; TRBD1 agrees at 10 bases. Germline CDR1 reads SGHRS; CDR2 reads YFSETQ. The length of the CDR3 is 18 residues. V shed 2 bases and J 6 bases; nucleotides not matched to a gene: 14.